The 14 T cell receptor beta chains below all came from one sample that was sequenced in a study of blood T cell repertoires in COVID-19. Sequencing used immunoSEQ multiplex PCR; TCRdb keeps in-frame clones, though not all of them. The table records approximately 350,000 clones, 75% to 90% of them present only once. Sequenced material: peripheral blood. All receptors derive from an older woman with COVID-19, enrolled during active disease.

The rearrangement uses TRBV7-3 and TRBJ1-1, with 9 bases fitting TRBD1. The CDR3 covers 18 residues. CDR1 is SGHTA and CDR2 is FQGTGA in the germline V gene. The V and J ends lost 5 bases and 1 base, in that order; junction bases with no gene match: 14. The chain's CDR3 is CASSPTRTGDWRNTEAFF. CDR3 coding DNA: TGTGCCAGCAGCCCTACGCGGACAGGGGATTGGAGGAACACTGAAGCTTTCTTT.

V is TRBV6-6 and J is TRBJ1-2; D gene ambiguous. CDR1 and CDR2 (germline): MNHNY, SVGAGI (reference sequence). V was clipped by 5 bases and J by 4 bases, with 5 bases between them. The CDR3 is made up of 11 amino acids. The CDR3 bases are TGTGCCAGCAGTGGCACCTATGGCTACACCTTC. It is translated as CASSGTYGYTF.

This clone was seen a few times. The chain joins TRBV7-2 to TRBJ1-3; D might be TRBD1 (5 bases). The CDR3 extends over 14 amino acids. Trimming cost V 5 bases and J 2 bases, with 10 bases left between them. Germline values: CDR1 SGHTA, CDR2 FQGNSA. In DNA form, the CDR3 reads TGTGCCAGCAGCCGGGGGGGGGCTGGAAACACCATATATTTT. This translates into CASSRGGAGNTIYF.

V gene TRBV7-5 combines with J gene TRBJ1-4; the D call in the table, TRBD1, was not verified against the DNA. TRBV7-5 is tagged as a pseudogene. There are 16 residues in the CDR3. The DNA for the CDR3 is TGTGTCAGAAGCTTAGGGTCGAACAGGGGGCTAGAAAAACTGTTTTTT. It encodes CVRSLGSNRGLEKLFF.

The count of this clone is one. The same CDR3 also results from other DNA sequences found in this sample. The CDR3 region is CASSPGHPNTEAFF. In DNA, the CDR3 is TGTGCCAGCTCTCCGGGACATCCGAACACTGAAGCTTTCTTT. The V gene is TRBV18, the J gene TRBJ1-1; TRBD1 might be the D (6 bases). Trimming pared 6 bases from V and 1 base from J, leaving 12 bases between. CDR1 KGHSH and CDR2 LQKENI come from the germline V gene. The CDR3 is made up of 14 amino acids.

This clone has just one count. The genes are TRBV5-3 and TRBJ2-7; D not certain. TRBV5-3 counts as an open reading frame of uncertain function. The CDR3 loop spans 14 amino acids. Trimming pared 9 bases from V and 5 bases from J, leaving 21 bases between. The CDR3 loop is CAIPRPTEDNEQYF. The DNA of the CDR3 is TGTGCCATCCCCAGACCAACAGAAGATAACGAGCAGTACTTC.

This clone was counted between two and nine times. In nucleotides, the CDR3 is TGTGCCAGCAGTTTAGGGCTAGCGGGGGGAAAAGAGACCCAGTACTTC. It yields the protein CASSLGLAGGKETQYF. This chain joins TRBV27 and TRBJ2-5, with 11 bases identical to TRBD2. Germline V CDR1 and CDR2: MNHEY, SMNVEV (reference sequence). Unmatched junction bases numbered 5, after V lost 2 bases and J lost 3 bases. There are 16 residues in the CDR3.

The chain has TRBV7-2 and TRBJ2-2; tentative D call: TRBD1 (5 bases). V lost 3 bases and J 2 bases, leaving 10 bases between the germline ends. The CDR3 is 15 residues long. Germline V CDR1 and CDR2: SGHTA, FQGNSA. The CDR3 loop is CASSLTVLNTGELFF. CDR3 bases: TGTGCCAGCAGCTTGACAGTTCTAAACACCGGGGAGCTGTTTTTT.

This rearrangement joins TRBV7-9 to TRBJ1-1, with a weak D call TRBD1 (5 bases). V was cut by 5 bases and J by 7 bases, with 20 bases left in between. The CDR3 contains 15 residues. Germline lookup yields CDR1 SEHNR and CDR2 FQNEAQ (reference sequence). The CDR3 here is CASSLSGRGTIEAFF. CDR3 DNA sequence: TGTGCCAGCAGCCTAAGCGGGAGGGGCACGATTGAAGCTTTCTTT. Variable domain in full (rest from reference TRBV7-9 and TRBJ1-1): DTGVSQNPRHKITKRGQNVTFRCDPISEHNRLYWYRQTLGQGPEFLTYFQNEAQLEKSRLLSDRFSAERPKGSFSTLEIQRTEQGDSAMYLCASSLSGRGTIEAFFGQGTRLTVV.

This clone was observed a single time. DNA of the CDR3: TGTGCCAGCAGTGCCTGGACAGCTAACTATGGCTACACCTTC. Amino acid sequence: CASSAWTANYGYTF. This sequence joins TRBV28 and TRBJ1-2, with D tentatively TRBD1 (6 bases). V lost 5 bases and J 0 bases, leaving 10 bases between the germline ends. Looked up from germline, CDR1 is MDHEN and CDR2 is SYDVKM. The length of the CDR3 is 14 residues.

This clone occurred once. The chain is built from TRBV4-3 and TRBJ2-3; 7 bases line up with TRBD1. J gave up 0 bases and V 5 bases, and 8 bases lay outside the gene matches. The CDR3 loop spans 16 amino acids. Germline V gene data show CDR1 as LGHNA and CDR2 as YSLEER. The CDR3 region is CASSYNTGVSTDTQYF. The CDR3, as DNA: TGCGCCAGCAGCTATAATACAGGGGTCAGCACAGATACGCAGTATTTT.

The chain is built from TRBV7-8 and TRBJ2-1, with 7 nucleotides matching TRBD1. The CDR3 spans 14 residues. V gave up 5 bases and J gave up 3 bases; unmatched junction bases: 4. Germline loops: CDR1 SGHVS, CDR2 FQNEAQ. Here the CDR3 DNA reads TGTGCCAGCAGCCCGACAGGGCTCTACAATGAGCAGTTCTTC. Its protein is CASSPTGLYNEQFF.

Written as DNA, the CDR3 is TGTGCCTGGAGCCAAGGGGTGGGGGCTTTCTTT. Protein sequence: CAWSQGVGAFF. The rearrangement uses TRBV30 and TRBJ1-1; perhaps TRBD1 as D (5 bases). Germline lookup yields CDR1 GTSNPN and CDR2 SVGIG (reference sequence). The V end was cut by 3 bases, the J end by 11 bases, with 13 bases between. This CDR3 comprises 11 residues.

The gene calls are TRBV2 and TRBJ2-5; 12 bases are a match to TRBD2. CDR1 is SNHLY and CDR2 is FYNNEI in the germline V gene. The CDR3 covers 17 residues. V trimming: 4 bases; J trimming: 2 bases; junction bases outside the gene matches: 8. CDR3 in amino acids: CASSAGLAGGNQETQYF. The DNA for the CDR3 is TGTGCCAGCAGTGCGGGGCTAGCGGGGGGGAATCAAGAGACCCAGTACTTC.